Listed here are 24 T cell receptor beta chains from one sample, sequenced in a study of blood T cells in healthy people across ages. Alongside a J-beta primer mix, a sample-barcoded 5' primer served in a second PCR lasting roughly 6 to 11 cycles. MiXCR, run by TCRdb on the 5' RACE reads, gives a single entry per CDR3 protein. The data hold about 1.5 million distinct CDR3 sequences, with around 40% observed a single time. Input material: blood. These receptors all stem from a woman under 30 in good health.

The V and J genes are TRBV7-2 and TRBJ2-5; 7 bases map to TRBD2. The J call is uncertain, as TRBJ2-7 better fits the DNA end. The CDR3 sequence is 14 residues long. Germline values: CDR1 SGHTA, CDR2 FQGNSA. In DNA, the CDR3 is TGTGCCAGCAGGACCCGGGGGGACTCCTACGAGCAGTACTTC. The encoded protein is CASRTRGDSYEQYF.

In this sample, this clonotype turned up a few times. This rearrangement joins TRBV5-1 to TRBJ1-1; unclear D gene. Germline CDR1 SGHRS, CDR2 YFSETQ. The CDR3 extends over 13 amino acids. With 4 bases removed from V and 3 bases from J, the gap between germline ends came to 10 bases. The DNA of the CDR3 is TGCGCCAGCAGCATCGGTAGGGACACTGAAGCTTTCTTT. This sequence encodes CASSIGRDTEAFF.

CDR3 nucleotides: TGTGCCAGCAGTTTAGTAGGGGCTGGGGAGACCCAGTTCTTC. It codes for CASSLVGAGETQFF. The chain recombines TRBV27 with TRBJ2-1; D is tentatively TRBD1 or TRBD2 (5 bases each). CDR1 and CDR2 (germline): MNHEY, SMNVEV (reference sequence). CDR3 length equals 14 residues. V was cut by 2 bases and J by 13 bases, with 18 bases left in between.

This clonotype came up a few times. This chain connects TRBV10-3 to TRBJ2-4, with D unresolved. The germline V and J ends were trimmed by 0 bases and 3 bases, with 9 bases remaining between them. Germline CDR1 and CDR2: ENHRY and SYGVKD. This CDR3 has 15 residues. The CDR3 region is CAISESVVGKNIQYF. The CDR3, as DNA: TGTGCCATCAGTGAGTCGGTAGTAGGCAAAAACATTCAGTACTTC.

The V call is TRBV24-1, the J call TRBJ1-5; 7 nucleotides align to TRBD1. Germline trimming cut 3 bases from V and 7 bases from J; bases unmatched to any gene: 11. CDR1 is KGHDR, CDR2 SFDVKD, per germline. The CDR3 has 16 amino acids. CDR3 nucleotide sequence: TGTGCCACCAGTGATCCCCTTGAGGGGGCTGGACAGCCCCAGCATTTT. It yields the protein CATSDPLEGAGQPQHF.

J is TRBJ1-2 and V is TRBV14; D unresolved. The CDR3 has 14 amino acids. V was cut by 4 bases and J by 6 bases, with 15 bases left in between. Germline loops: CDR1 SGHDN, CDR2 FVKESK. CDR3 sequence: CASSPHRMPHGYTF. CDR3 bases: TGTGCCAGCAGCCCTCATCGGATGCCTCATGGCTACACCTTC.

This sequence joins TRBV12-3 or TRBV12-4 and TRBJ2-4; 10 bases match TRBD2. Gene TRBJ2-5 matches the end of the DNA better, so the J call may be wrong. The CDR3 totals 16 residues. CDR3 protein: CASRPGLASREETQYF. As DNA, the CDR3 is TGTGCCAGCAGGCCGGGACTAGCGTCGAGAGAAGAGACCCAGTACTTC.

The chain is built from TRBV27 and TRBJ2-1; 12 bases fit TRBD1. Per the germline V gene, CDR1 is MNHEY and CDR2 is SMNVEV (reference sequence). There are 15 residues in the CDR3. The J segment lost 7 bases and the V segment lost 3 bases, leaving 4 bases of the junction unmatched. The CDR3 nucleotides read TGTGCCAGCAGTTTCGGGACAGGGGGCAGGAATGAGCAGTTCTTC. It specifies CASSFGTGGRNEQFF.

This chain uses TRBV12-3 or TRBV12-4 with TRBJ2-6; D call uncertain. The CDR3 is 16 residues long. Trimming cost V 5 bases and J 1 base, with 12 bases left between them. CDR3 residues: CASSPNSWSGANVLTF. CDR3 DNA sequence: TGTGCCAGCAGTCCTAACTCGTGGTCTGGGGCCAACGTCCTGACTTTC.

This clonotype showed up just a few times. This chain links TRBV6-2 or TRBV6-3 with TRBJ2-2; D possibly corresponds to TRBD2 (5 bases). This CDR3 spans 15 amino acids. V was trimmed by 1 base and J by 5 bases, leaving 11 bases between them. Germline lookup yields CDR1 MNHEY and CDR2 SVGEGT. DNA of the CDR3: TGTGCCAGCAGTTACTATCTAGCAAGGACCGGGGAGCTGTTTTTT. Translating it yields CASSYYLARTGELFF.

This chain joins TRBV7-9 and TRBJ2-1, with 13 nucleotides matching TRBD2. With the DNA end fitting TRBJ2-7 better, the J assignment may be wrong. The CDR3 contains 19 residues. Germline CDR1 and CDR2: SEHNR and FQNEAQ (reference sequence). The CDR3 bases are TGTGCCAGCAGCCCCGGACTAGCGGGGGCGTTCAGCTCCTACAATGAGCAGTACTTC. It translates to CASSPGLAGAFSSYNEQYF.

This sequence joins TRBV12-3 or TRBV12-4 and TRBJ2-3, with TRBD2 identical over 10 bases. CDR3 length equals 16 residues. The trim removed 5 bases at V and 6 bases at J, leaving 11 bases unmatched. The CDR3 DNA sequence: TGTGCCAGCAGTAGGGGACATAGCGGGGGGCCGGATACGCAGTATTTT. The encoded protein is CASSRGHSGGPDTQYF.

The rearrangement joins TRBV20-1 to TRBJ2-1, with D maybe TRBD2 (5 bases). CDR1 and CDR2 from the germline V gene are DFQATT and SNEGSKA (reference sequence). V lost 0 bases to trimming and J lost 5 bases, with 14 bases between them. CDR3 length: 15 amino acids. DNA for the CDR3: TGCAGTGCTAGAGATTGGCGGGCCATAAACAATGAGCAGTTCTTC. Translated, it gives CSARDWRAINNEQFF.

This clonotype was recorded a few times. This chain links TRBV9 with TRBJ2-2, with TRBD1 identical over 10 bases. Germline assignment: CDR1 SGDLS and CDR2 YYNGEE. The CDR3 sequence is 15 residues long. Losses at the gene ends were 4 bases for V and 7 bases for J; bases not matched to a gene: 7. CDR3 sequence (DNA): TGTGCCAGCAGCAGACAGGGGGCGGGAATCGGGGAGCTGTTTTTT. Its translation is CASSRQGAGIGELFF.

This clonotype was counted a few times. CDR3 bases: TGTGCCAGCAGCTTGAACAGCATTAATGAAAAACTGTTTTTT. Translating it yields CASSLNSINEKLFF. The chain has TRBV5-5 and TRBJ1-4; D remains unclear. V lost 1 base and J 4 bases, leaving 8 bases between the germline ends. In germline, CDR1 is SGHKS, CDR2 YYEKEE (reference sequence). The CDR3 is 14 amino acids.

This clonotype showed up many times. The chain recombines TRBV7-6 with TRBJ2-7, with 8 positions matching TRBD1. Trimming at V came to 4 bases and at J to 1 base, leaving 6 bases not matched to a gene. The CDR3 has 15 amino acids. Per germline, CDR1 SGHVS and CDR2 FNYEAQ. The CDR3, as DNA: TGTGCCAGCAGCTCCGACAGGGGCCTTTCCTACGAGCAGTACTTC. This sequence encodes CASSSDRGLSYEQYF.

The chain has TRBV6-2 or TRBV6-3 and TRBJ2-2, with 13 bases fitting TRBD2. CDR1 MNHEY and CDR2 SVGEGT come from the germline V gene. The CDR3 runs to 15 residues. V was clipped by 10 bases and J by 4 bases; unmatched bases: 6. The CDR3 DNA reads TGTGCCATTGGACTAGCGGGGGCCTTCACCGGGGAGCTGTTTTTT. Protein sequence: CAIGLAGAFTGELFF.

The rearrangement joins TRBV7-6 to TRBJ2-1; D may be TRBD2 (5 bases). Germline V gene data show CDR1 as SGHVS and CDR2 as FNYEAQ. This CDR3 contains 13 residues. Deletions cut 2 bases from V and 12 bases from J, with 14 bases between. The CDR3 loop reads CASSLRPVSVQFF. The CDR3 region has the DNA TGTGCCAGCAGCTTAAGACCAGTTAGCGTGCAGTTCTTC.

There are a few counts of this clonotype. J is TRBJ1-2 and V is TRBV5-1; 7 bases align to TRBD1. The CDR3 extends over 13 amino acids. Germline V CDR1 and CDR2: SGHRS, YFSETQ. The trim removed 6 bases at V and 2 bases at J, leaving 4 bases unmatched. The chain's CDR3 is CASTSGQNYGYTF. The DNA for the CDR3 is TGCGCCAGCACCTCGGGACAGAACTATGGCTACACCTTC.

This chain uses TRBV30 with TRBJ1-4; D unresolved. Germline V gene data show CDR1 as GTSNPN and CDR2 as SVGIG (reference sequence). The CDR3 contains 15 residues. The V gene lost 0 bases and the J gene lost 7 bases, with 15 bases spanning the gap. The chain's CDR3 is CAWSVLAARGEKLFF. In nucleotides, the CDR3 is TGTGCCTGGAGTGTACTGGCCGCCCGAGGTGAAAAACTGTTTTTT. Looking up the rest from reference TRBV30 and TRBJ1-4 gives the full variable domain: SQTIHQWPATLVQPVGSPLSLECTVEGTSNPNLYWYRQAAGRGLQLLFYSVGIGQISSEVPQNLSASRPQDRQFILSSKKLLLSDSGFYLCAWSVLAARGEKLFFGSGTQLSVL.

The V and J genes are TRBV28 and TRBJ1-5; no firm D call. CDR1 is MDHEN and CDR2 is SYDVKM in the germline V gene. The CDR3 covers 14 residues. The V and J ends lost 5 bases and 6 bases respectively, with 14 bases between them. In DNA, the CDR3 is TGTGCCAGCAGTCCTCACTCACCGGGTCAGCCCCAGCATTTT. Translated, it gives CASSPHSPGQPQHF.

This clonotype has just a few counts. The genes are TRBV10-3 and TRBJ1-6; tentative D call: TRBD1 (6 bases). The CDR3 totals 15 residues. Germline CDR1 is ENHRY and CDR2 is SYGVKD. Trimming took 10 bases from V and 6 from J, leaving 19 bases between them. CDR3 nucleotide sequence: TGTGCCACCGAGGACAGCCTTGAGGTTAATTCACCCCTCCACTTT. Amino acids: CATEDSLEVNSPLHF.

Concerning this clonotype: This may stem from a read error, because a much larger clone lies one nucleotide away. V usage is TRBV29-1 and J usage is TRBJ2-1, with D uncertain. Germline assignment: CDR1 SQVTM and CDR2 ANQGSEA. The CDR3 consists of 13 residues. CDR3 loop: CNVETVSYNEQFF. The CDR3 coding sequence is TGCAACGTTGAAACGGTCTCCTACAATGAGCAGTTCTTC.

Concerning this clonotype itself: At one boundary the junction diverges from the germline segment, which might be a read error. The V gene is TRBV7-9, the J gene TRBJ1-6; 9 nucleotides line up with TRBD1. The V gene's germline CDR1 is SEHNR and CDR2 FQNEAQ (reference sequence). This CDR3 is built from 14 residues. The CDR3 region has the DNA TGTGCCAGCAGCCCAACAGGGGGCGGTTCACCCCCCCACTTT. This encodes CASSPTGGGSPPHF.